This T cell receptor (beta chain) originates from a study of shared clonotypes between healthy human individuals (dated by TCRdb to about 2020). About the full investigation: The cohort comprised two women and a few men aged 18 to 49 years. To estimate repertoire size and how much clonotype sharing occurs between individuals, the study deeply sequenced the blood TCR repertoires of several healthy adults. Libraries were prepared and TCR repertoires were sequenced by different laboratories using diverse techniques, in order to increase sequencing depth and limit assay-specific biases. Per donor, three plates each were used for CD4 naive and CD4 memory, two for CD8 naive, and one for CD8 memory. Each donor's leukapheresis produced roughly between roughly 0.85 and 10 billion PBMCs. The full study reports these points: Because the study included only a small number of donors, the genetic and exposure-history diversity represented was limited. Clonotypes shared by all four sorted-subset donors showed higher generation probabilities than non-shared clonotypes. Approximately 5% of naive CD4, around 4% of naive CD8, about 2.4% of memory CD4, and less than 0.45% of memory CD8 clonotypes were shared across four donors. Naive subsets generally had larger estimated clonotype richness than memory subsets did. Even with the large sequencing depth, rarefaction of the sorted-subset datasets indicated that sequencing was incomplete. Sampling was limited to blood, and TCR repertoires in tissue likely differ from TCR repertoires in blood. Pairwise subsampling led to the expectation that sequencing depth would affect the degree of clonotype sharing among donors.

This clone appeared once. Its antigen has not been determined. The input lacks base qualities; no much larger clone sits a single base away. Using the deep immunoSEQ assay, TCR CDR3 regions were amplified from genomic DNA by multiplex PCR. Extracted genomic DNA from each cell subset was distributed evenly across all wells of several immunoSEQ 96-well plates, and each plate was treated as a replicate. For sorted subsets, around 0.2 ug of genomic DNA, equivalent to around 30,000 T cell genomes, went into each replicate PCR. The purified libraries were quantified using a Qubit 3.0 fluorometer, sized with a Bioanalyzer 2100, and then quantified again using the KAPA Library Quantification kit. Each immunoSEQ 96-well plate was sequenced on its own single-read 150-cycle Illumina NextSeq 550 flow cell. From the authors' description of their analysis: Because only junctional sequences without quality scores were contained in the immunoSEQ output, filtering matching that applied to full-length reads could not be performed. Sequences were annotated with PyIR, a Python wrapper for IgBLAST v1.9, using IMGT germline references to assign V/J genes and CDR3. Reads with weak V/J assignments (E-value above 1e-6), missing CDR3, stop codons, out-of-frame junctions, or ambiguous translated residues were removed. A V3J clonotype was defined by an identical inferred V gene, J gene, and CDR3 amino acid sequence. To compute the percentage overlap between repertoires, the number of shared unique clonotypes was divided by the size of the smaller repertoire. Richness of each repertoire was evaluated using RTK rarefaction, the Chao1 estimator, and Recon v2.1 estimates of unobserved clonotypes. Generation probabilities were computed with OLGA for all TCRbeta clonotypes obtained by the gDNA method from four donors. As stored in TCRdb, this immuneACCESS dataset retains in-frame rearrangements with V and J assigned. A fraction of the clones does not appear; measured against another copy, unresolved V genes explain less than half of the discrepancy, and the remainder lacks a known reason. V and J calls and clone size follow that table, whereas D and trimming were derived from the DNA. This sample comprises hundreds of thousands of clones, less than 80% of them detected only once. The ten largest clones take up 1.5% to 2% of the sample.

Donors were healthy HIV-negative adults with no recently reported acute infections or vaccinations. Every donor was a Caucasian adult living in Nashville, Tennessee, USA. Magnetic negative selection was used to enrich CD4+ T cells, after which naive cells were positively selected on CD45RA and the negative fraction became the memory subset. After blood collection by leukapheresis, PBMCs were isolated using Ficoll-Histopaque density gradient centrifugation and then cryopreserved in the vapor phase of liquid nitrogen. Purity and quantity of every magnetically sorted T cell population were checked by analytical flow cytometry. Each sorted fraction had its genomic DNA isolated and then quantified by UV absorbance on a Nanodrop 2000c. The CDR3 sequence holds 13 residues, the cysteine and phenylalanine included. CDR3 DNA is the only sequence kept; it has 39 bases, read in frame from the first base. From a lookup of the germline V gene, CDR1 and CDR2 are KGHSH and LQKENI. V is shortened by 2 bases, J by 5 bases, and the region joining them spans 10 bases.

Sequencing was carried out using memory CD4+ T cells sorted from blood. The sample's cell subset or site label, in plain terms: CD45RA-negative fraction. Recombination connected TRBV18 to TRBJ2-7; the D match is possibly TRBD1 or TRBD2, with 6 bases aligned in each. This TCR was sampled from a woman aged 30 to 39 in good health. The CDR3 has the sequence CASSPEGGHEQYF. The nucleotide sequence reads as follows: TGTGCCAGCTCACCAGAGGGGGGCCACGAGCAGTACTTC.